These T cell receptor beta chains were read from a single sample in a study of spatial heterogeneity in lung cancer. TCRdb independently ran MiXCR on the 5' RACE reads; one entry per CDR3 protein. The table has about 23,000 distinct CDR3 sequences, around 6% seen once; the top ten hold 10%. The sequencing here drew on lung tumor tissue, taken at surgery. These receptors were taken from a male donor with early-stage non-small cell lung cancer. The CDR3 runs from the conserved cysteine through the conserved F or W. Each record gives: J gene, V gene, clone size, D gene, CDR3 DNA, CDR3 protein. D genes are given only for firm matches. The size of a clone is reported for some rows only, either as once, few or many, or as a class for expanded clones.

>TRBJ2-2|TRBV7-9|many|.
TGTGCCAGCAGCGCCCCGTCCGGGGAGCTGTTTTTT
CASSAPSGELFF
>TRBJ2-7|TRBV13|.|TRBD1
TGTGCCAGCAGCTCCCGACAGGGCCACCTCTACGAGCAGTACTTC
CASSSRQGHLYEQYF
>TRBJ2-5|TRBV6-5|many|.
TGTGCCAGCAGTTCCTACAGGGTGCAAGAGACCCAGTACTTC
CASSSYRVQETQYF
>TRBJ2-6|TRBV13|many|.
TGTGCCAGCAGCTTATCTCGGCAGGAGTCCTCTGGGGCCAACGTCCTGACTTTC
CASSLSRQESSGANVLTF
>TRBJ2-7|TRBV28|few|.
TGTGCCAGCAAAGCAGGGACGAGAGAGCAGTACTTC
CASKAGTREQYF
>TRBJ1-5|TRBV19|few|.
TGTGCCAGTAGGCGGAATAGCAATCAGCCCCAGCATTTT
CASRRNSNQPQHF
>TRBJ2-7|TRBV12-3/TRBV12-4|many|TRBD1
TGTGCCAGCAGCGGACAGGGGTCCTCCTACGAGCAGTACTTC
CASSGQGSSYEQYF
>TRBJ1-5|TRBV29-1|many|.
TGCAGCGTCGGGGACACCCAAGTGGCCCAGCATTTT
CSVGDTQVAQHF
>TRBJ1-2|TRBV7-8|many|.
TGTGCCAGCAGCCCACCGACTAACTATGGCTACACCTTC
CASSPPTNYGYTF
>TRBJ1-5|TRBV7-2|few|.
TGTGCCAGCAGCCCTAAAAAGGGGATCAATCAGCCCCAGCATTTT
CASSPKKGINQPQHF
>TRBJ2-3|TRBV3-1|medium-sized|.
TGTGCCAGCAGCCAAGCGGGACCAAGCACAGATACGCAGTATTTT
CASSQAGPSTDTQYF
>TRBJ1-1|TRBV4-3|medium-sized|.
TGCGCCAGCAGCCAAGAGAAGGGGAACGTGAACACTGAAGCTTTCTTT
CASSQEKGNVNTEAFF
>TRBJ2-2|TRBV6-5|many|.
TGTGCCAGCAGTTACTCCCTTCAACGTAACACCGGGGAGCTGTTTTTT
CASSYSLQRNTGELFF
>TRBJ2-1|TRBV19|many|.
TGTGCCAGTAGCGAATGGCTCCACTCCTACAATGAGCAGTTCTTC
CASSEWLHSYNEQFF
>TRBJ2-5|TRBV7-2|many|TRBD2
TGTGCCAGCAGCCGGACTAGCGGGGGAATCCAAGAGACCCAGTACTTC
CASSRTSGGIQETQYF
>TRBJ1-5|TRBV11-2|few|.
TGTGCCAGCAGTAAGACAACGGCCCAGCCCCAGCATTTT
CASSKTTAQPQHF
>TRBJ2-1|TRBV18|few|TRBD1
TGTGCCAGCTCACTACTCGGGACAGGGGGCGTCCGTCATGAGCAGTTCTTC
CASSLLGTGGVRHEQFF